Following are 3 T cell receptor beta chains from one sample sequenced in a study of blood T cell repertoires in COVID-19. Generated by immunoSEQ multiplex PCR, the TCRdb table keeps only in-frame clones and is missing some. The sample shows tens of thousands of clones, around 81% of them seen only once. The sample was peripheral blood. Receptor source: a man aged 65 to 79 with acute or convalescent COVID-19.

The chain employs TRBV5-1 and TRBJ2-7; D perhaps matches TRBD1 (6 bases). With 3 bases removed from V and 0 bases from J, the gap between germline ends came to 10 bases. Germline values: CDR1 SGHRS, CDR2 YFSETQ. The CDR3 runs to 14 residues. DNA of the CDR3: TGCGCCAGCAGCTCACGACAGGACTCCTACGAGCAGTACTTC. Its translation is CASSSRQDSYEQYF.

In nucleotides, the CDR3 is TGTGCCAGCGGGACAAGTAGCAATCAGCCCCAGCATTTT. Amino acids: CASGTSSNQPQHF. This chain links TRBV6-1 with TRBJ1-5; maybe TRBD1 (6 bases). The CDR3 sequence is 13 residues long. Germline-derived CDR1 and CDR2 are MNHNS and SASEGT. V gave up 8 bases and J gave up 0 bases, with 8 bases separating them.

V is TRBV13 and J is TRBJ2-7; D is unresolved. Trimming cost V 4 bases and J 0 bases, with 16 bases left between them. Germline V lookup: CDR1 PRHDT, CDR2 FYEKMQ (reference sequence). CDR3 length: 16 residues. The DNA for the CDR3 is TGTGCCAGCAGCTCCTCCCGGGTCGCCCTCTCCTACGAGCAGTACTTC. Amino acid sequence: CASSSSRVALSYEQYF. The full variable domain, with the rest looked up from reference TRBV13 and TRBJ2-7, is AAGVIQSPRHLIKEKRETATLKCYPIPRHDTVYWYQQGPGQDPQFLISFYEKMQSDKGSIPDRFSAQQFSDYHSELNMSSLELGDSALYFCASSSSRVALSYEQYFGPGTRLTVT.